Below, 17 T cell receptor beta chains from the same sample are listed, as sequenced in a study of control samples from healthy donors and cancer patients. Data came from immunoSEQ multiplex PCR; TCRdb stores just in-frame clones and leaves some out. The data hold about 120,000 clones, with approximately 88% observed a single time. Sample: blood. These TCRs come from a man aged 40-49 years in good health.

The chain uses TRBV9 and TRBJ2-5; 11 bases line up with TRBD2. J was trimmed by 4 bases and V by 0 bases; bases with no gene match: 2. CDR3 length: 15 amino acids. Per germline, CDR1 SGDLS and CDR2 YYNGEE. The CDR3 DNA follows: TGTGCCAGCAGCGTAGCCGGGACTAGCGGAGAGACCCAGTACTTC. Its protein is CASSVAGTSGETQYF.

This sequence joins TRBV6-1 and TRBJ2-5, with D possibly TRBD1 on 6 matching bases. The CDR3 totals 17 residues. Germline lookup yields CDR1 MNHNS and CDR2 SASEGT. The V end was cut by 4 bases, the J end by 3 bases, with 21 bases between. CDR3 amino acids: CASSVHRASILEETQYF. In DNA form, the CDR3 reads TGTGCCAGCAGTGTACACAGGGCTTCTATCCTTGAAGAGACCCAGTACTTC.

The V call is TRBV3-1 (or the pseudogene TRBV3-2), the J call TRBJ2-1; D may be TRBD1 or TRBD2 (5 bases each). Trimming cost V 2 bases and J 9 bases, with 11 bases left between them. The germline gives CDR1 LGHDT, CDR2 YNNKEL (reference sequence). The CDR3 runs 13 residues. The CDR3 coding sequence is TGTGCCAGCAGCCAAAATCGGGGCGGTGAGCAGTTCTTC. Encoded protein: CASSQNRGGEQFF.

The CDR3 bases are TGTGCTAGTGCAAAAGCGACAGGGGCGTACGAGCAGTACTTC. It codes for CASAKATGAYEQYF. V gene TRBV12-5 combines with J gene TRBJ2-7; 8 nucleotides align to TRBD1. The CDR3 extends over 14 amino acids. The germline gives CDR1 LGHNT, CDR2 FRNRAP. The trim removed 7 bases at V and 4 bases at J, leaving 9 bases unmatched.

The J gene is TRBJ1-6, the V gene TRBV4-1; the D gene is possibly TRBD1 (5 bases). The V and J ends lost 0 bases and 14 bases respectively, with 23 bases between them. Germline CDR1 MGHRA, CDR2 YSYEKL. The CDR3 is 17 residues long. The CDR3 sequence: CASSQDYRDRGFLALHF. The CDR3, as DNA: TGCGCCAGCAGCCAAGACTACCGGGACCGCGGATTTCTGGCCCTCCACTTT.

The chain has TRBV9 and TRBJ1-1; the D is unclear. Germline V gene sequence: CDR1 SGDLS, CDR2 YYNGEE. The CDR3 is made up of 13 amino acids. The germline V and J ends were trimmed by 4 bases and 3 bases, with 10 bases remaining between them. CDR3 sequence (DNA): TGTGCCAGCAGCCCCAGGACGGACACTGAAGCTTTCTTT. Its protein is CASSPRTDTEAFF.

The gene calls are TRBV14 and TRBJ2-3; the D is unclear. CDR1 and CDR2 from the germline V gene are SGHDN and FVKESK. V was cut by 0 bases and J by 8 bases, with 9 bases left in between. The CDR3 runs to 13 residues. CDR3 in amino acids: CASSQEQRGTQYF. CDR3 DNA sequence: TGTGCCAGCAGCCAAGAGCAGCGAGGTACGCAGTATTTT.

This rearrangement joins TRBV19 to TRBJ2-4; TRBD1 is a possible D gene (6 bases). The germline V gene has CDR1 LNHDA and CDR2 SQIVND (reference sequence). The V end lost 0 bases, the J end lost 6 bases, and 12 bases lay between the germline ends. The CDR3 covers 15 residues. The CDR3 DNA sequence: TGTGCCAGTAGTATAGACCCGGTAGGGGGAAACATTCAGTACTTC. This gives the protein CASSIDPVGGNIQYF.

The chain uses TRBV6-5 and TRBJ1-2, with TRBD1 matching 8 bases. J gave up 4 bases and V 5 bases, and 3 bases lay outside the gene matches. Germline lookup yields CDR1 MNHEY and CDR2 SVGAGI. The CDR3 totals 13 residues. The CDR3 reads CASSRTGFYGYTF. CDR3 DNA: TGTGCCAGCAGTCGGACAGGGTTCTATGGCTACACCTTC.

The J gene is TRBJ1-1, the V gene TRBV4-1; D not certain. Germline V gene lookup returns CDR1 MGHRA and CDR2 YSYEKL. CDR3 size: 16 residues. Trimming cost V 0 bases and J 9 bases, with 20 bases left between them. CDR3 bases: TGCGCCAGCAGCCAAGATGCCTCGGGAACAGTGCTGAAAGCTTTCTTT. It yields the protein CASSQDASGTVLKAFF.

The V call is TRBV2, the J call TRBJ1-3; 7 bases fit TRBD1. The CDR3 extends over 15 amino acids. CDR1 is SNHLY and CDR2 is FYNNEI in the germline V gene. V shed 6 bases, J shed 2 bases, and the junction held 7 bases outside the gene matches. This CDR3 is CASSVIDRAGNTIYF. The DNA of the CDR3 is TGTGCCAGCAGCGTAATCGACAGGGCTGGAAACACCATATATTTT.

This clone has a single count. The chain combines TRBV24-1 with TRBJ1-1; D may be TRBD1 (6 bases). The V gene's germline CDR1 is KGHDR and CDR2 SFDVKD. Trimming removed 7 bases at V and 11 bases at J, with 16 bases between. The CDR3 extends over 12 amino acids. Written as DNA, the CDR3 is TGTGCCACCAGCGTAAACGGGGGGCCGGCTTTCTTT. Translated: CATSVNGGPAFF.

This chain links TRBV5-1 with TRBJ1-3, with 7 bases fitting TRBD1. Germline V gene data show CDR1 as SGHRS and CDR2 as YFSETQ. V was clipped by 4 bases and J by 0 bases; unmatched bases: 7. CDR3 length equals 16 residues. CDR3 protein: CASSDRVGPSGNTIYF. The CDR3 region has the DNA TGCGCCAGCAGCGACAGGGTGGGTCCCTCTGGAAACACCATATATTTT.

The CDR3 region has the DNA TGTGCCAGTAGTATAAGCACCGGCCCTGCCCAGTACTTC. This translates into CASSISTGPAQYF. V usage is TRBV19 and J usage is TRBJ2-5, with unresolved D. V shed 2 bases and J shed 9 bases, with 13 bases lying between them. This CDR3 region has 13 residues. CDR1 and CDR2 (germline): LNHDA, SQIVND (reference sequence). The full variable domain, completed using reference TRBV19 and TRBJ2-5, is DGGITQSPKYLFRKEGQNVTLSCEQNLNHDAMYWYRQDPGQGLRLIYYSQIVNDFQKGDIAEGYSVSREKKESFPLTVTSAQKNPTAFYLCASSISTGPAQYFGPGTRLLVL.

The chain has TRBV25-1 and TRBJ2-2; D not certain. Germline V gives CDR1 MGHDK, CDR2 SYGVNS. This CDR3 spans 17 amino acids. Between the trimmed V and J ends, which lost 0 bases and 0 bases, there was a span of 11 bases. CDR3 in amino acids: CASSEYAQHPNTGELFF. CDR3 bases: TGTGCCAGCAGTGAATATGCCCAACACCCGAACACCGGGGAGCTGTTTTTT.

The rearrangement links TRBV9 to TRBJ1-1; D possibly corresponds to TRBD1 (5 bases). Germline V gene sequence: CDR1 SGDLS, CDR2 YYNGEE. The CDR3 loop spans 18 amino acids. With 4 bases removed from V and 3 bases from J, the gap between germline ends came to 25 bases. CDR3 coding DNA: TGTGCCAGCAGCTTAAAGGGCCGGGACCCCCCTTGGCACACTGAAGCTTTCTTT. This sequence encodes CASSLKGRDPPWHTEAFF.

The chain combines TRBV7-2 with TRBJ1-2; D may be TRBD1 (6 bases). Germline values: CDR1 SGHTA, CDR2 FQGNSA. Deletions cut 4 bases from V and 4 bases from J, with 10 bases between. CDR3 length: 13 amino acids. The CDR3 here is CASSSGQLYGYTF. In DNA form, the CDR3 reads TGTGCCAGCAGCTCCGGACAGCTCTATGGCTACACCTTC.